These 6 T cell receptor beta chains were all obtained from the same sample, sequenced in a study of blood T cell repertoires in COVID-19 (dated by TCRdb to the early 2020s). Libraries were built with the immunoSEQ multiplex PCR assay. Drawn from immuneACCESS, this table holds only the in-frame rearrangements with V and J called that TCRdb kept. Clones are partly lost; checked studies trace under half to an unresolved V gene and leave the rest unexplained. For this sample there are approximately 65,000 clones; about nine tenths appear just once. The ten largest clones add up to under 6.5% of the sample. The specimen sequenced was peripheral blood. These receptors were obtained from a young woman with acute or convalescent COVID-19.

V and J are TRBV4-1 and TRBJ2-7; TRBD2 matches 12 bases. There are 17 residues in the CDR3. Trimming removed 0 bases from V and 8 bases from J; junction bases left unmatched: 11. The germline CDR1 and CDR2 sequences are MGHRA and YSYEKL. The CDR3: CASSQDPTSGSIGKQYF. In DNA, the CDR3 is TGCGCCAGCAGCCAAGATCCGACTAGCGGGAGTATTGGGAAGCAGTACTTC.

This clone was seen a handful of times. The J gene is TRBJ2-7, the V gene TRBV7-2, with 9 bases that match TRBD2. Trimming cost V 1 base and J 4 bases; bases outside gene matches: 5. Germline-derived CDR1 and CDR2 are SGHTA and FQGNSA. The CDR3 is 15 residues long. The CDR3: CASSLEAGGTYEQYF. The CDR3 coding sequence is TGTGCCAGCAGCTTAGAGGCGGGAGGGACTTACGAGCAGTACTTC.

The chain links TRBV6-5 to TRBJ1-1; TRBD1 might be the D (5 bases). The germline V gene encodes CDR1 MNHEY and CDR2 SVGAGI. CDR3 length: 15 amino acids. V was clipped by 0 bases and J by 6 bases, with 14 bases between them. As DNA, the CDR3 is TGTGCCAGCAGTTACTCGAATAGGGGAATCGCTGAAGCTTTCTTT. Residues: CASSYSNRGIAEAFF.

The CDR3 bases are TGTGCCAGCAGCAATACCGGCTACAGCACTGAAGCTTTCTTT. This sequence encodes CASSNTGYSTEAFF. This sequence joins TRBV7-9 and TRBJ1-1; D is unclear. The CDR3 runs to 14 residues. V dropped 5 bases and J dropped 4 bases, with 14 bases sitting between them. Germline CDR1 is SEHNR and CDR2 is FQNEAQ (reference sequence).

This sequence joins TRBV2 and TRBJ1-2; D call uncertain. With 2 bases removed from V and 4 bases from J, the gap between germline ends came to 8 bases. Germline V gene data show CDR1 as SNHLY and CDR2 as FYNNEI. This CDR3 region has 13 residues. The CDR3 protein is CASSESLSYGYTF. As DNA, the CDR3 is TGTGCCAGCAGTGAATCCCTGTCCTATGGCTACACCTTC.

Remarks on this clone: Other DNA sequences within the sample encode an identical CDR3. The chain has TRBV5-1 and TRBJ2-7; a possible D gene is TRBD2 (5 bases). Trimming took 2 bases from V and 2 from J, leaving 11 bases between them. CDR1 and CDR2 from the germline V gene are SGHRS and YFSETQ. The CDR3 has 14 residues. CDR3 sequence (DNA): TGCGCCAGCAGCTTCCTAGGAGGTACCTACGAGCAGTACTTC. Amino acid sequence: CASSFLGGTYEQYF.